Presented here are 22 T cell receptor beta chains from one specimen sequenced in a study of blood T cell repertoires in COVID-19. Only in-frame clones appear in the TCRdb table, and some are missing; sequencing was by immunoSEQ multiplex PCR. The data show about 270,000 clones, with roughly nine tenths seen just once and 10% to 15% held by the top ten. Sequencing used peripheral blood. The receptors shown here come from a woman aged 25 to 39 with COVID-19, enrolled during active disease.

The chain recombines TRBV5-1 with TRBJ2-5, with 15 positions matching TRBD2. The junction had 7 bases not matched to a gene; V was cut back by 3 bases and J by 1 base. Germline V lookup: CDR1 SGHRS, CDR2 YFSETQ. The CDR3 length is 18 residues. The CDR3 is CASSSGLAGGPTQETQYF. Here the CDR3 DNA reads TGCGCCAGCAGCTCCGGACTAGCGGGGGGGCCGACCCAAGAGACCCAGTACTTC.

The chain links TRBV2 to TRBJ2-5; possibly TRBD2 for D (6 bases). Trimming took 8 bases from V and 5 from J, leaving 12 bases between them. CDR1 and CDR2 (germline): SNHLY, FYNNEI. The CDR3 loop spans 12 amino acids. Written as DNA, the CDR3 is TGTGCCAGCGGGACTTTAGGGGAGACCCAGTACTTC. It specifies CASGTLGETQYF.

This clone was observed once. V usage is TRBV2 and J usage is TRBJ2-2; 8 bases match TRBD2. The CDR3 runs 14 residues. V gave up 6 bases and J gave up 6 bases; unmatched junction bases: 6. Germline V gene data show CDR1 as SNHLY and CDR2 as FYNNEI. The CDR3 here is CASRVLAGPGELFF. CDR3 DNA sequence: TGTGCCAGCAGAGTTTTAGCGGGGCCCGGGGAGCTGTTTTTT. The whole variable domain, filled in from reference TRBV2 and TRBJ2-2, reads EPEVTQTPSHQVTQMGQEVILRCVPISNHLYFYWYRQILGQKVEFLVSFYNNEISEKSEIFDDQFSVERPDGSNFTLKIRSTKLEDSAMYFCASRVLAGPGELFFGEGSRLTVL.

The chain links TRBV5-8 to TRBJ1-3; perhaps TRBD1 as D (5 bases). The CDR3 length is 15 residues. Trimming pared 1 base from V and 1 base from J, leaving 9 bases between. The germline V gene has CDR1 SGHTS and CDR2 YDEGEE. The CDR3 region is CASSLRGGSGNTIYF. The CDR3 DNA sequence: TGTGCCAGCAGCTTGAGGGGTGGGTCTGGAAACACCATATATTTT.

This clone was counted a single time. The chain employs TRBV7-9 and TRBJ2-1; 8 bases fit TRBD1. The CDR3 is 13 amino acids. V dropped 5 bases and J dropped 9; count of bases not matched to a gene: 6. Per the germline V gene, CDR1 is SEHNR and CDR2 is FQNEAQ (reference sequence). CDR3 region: CASSADRVSEQFF. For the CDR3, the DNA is TGTGCCAGCAGCGCGGACAGGGTTAGTGAGCAGTTCTTC.

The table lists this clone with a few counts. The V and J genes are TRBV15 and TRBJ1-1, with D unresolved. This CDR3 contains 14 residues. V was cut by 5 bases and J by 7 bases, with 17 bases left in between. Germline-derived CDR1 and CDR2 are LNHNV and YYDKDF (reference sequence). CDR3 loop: CATSPPALGGEAFF. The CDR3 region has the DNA TGTGCCACCAGCCCCCCAGCCCTAGGTGGTGAAGCTTTCTTT.

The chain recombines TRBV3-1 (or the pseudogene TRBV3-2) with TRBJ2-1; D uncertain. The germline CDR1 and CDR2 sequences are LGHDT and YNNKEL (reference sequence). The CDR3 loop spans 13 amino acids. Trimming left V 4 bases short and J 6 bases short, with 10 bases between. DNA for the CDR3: TGTGCCAGCAGCCTCCCAGCGCGCAATGAGCAGTTCTTC. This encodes CASSLPARNEQFF.

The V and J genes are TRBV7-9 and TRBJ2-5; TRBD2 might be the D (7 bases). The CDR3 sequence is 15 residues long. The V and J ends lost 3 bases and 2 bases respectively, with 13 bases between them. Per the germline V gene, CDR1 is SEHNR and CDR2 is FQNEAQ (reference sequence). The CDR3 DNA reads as TGTGCCAGCAGCTTTACTAGGGGGGGACAAGAGACCCAGTACTTC. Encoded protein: CASSFTRGGQETQYF.

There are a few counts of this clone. CDR3 nucleotides: TGCGCCAGCAGCTTGGTGTCCCGGACAGGGCGTTCACCCCTCCACTTT. This encodes CASSLVSRTGRSPLHF. The chain employs TRBV5-1 and TRBJ1-6; 8 bases align to TRBD1. Trimming took 0 bases from V and 9 from J; bases not matched to a gene: 8. Germline values: CDR1 SGHRS, CDR2 YFSETQ. CDR3 length: 16 residues. The variable domain in full, completed from reference TRBV5-1 and TRBJ1-6, reads KAGVTQTPRYLIKTRGQQVTLSCSPISGHRSVSWYQQTPGQGLQFLFEYFSETQRNKGNFPGRFSGRQFSNSRSEMNVSTLELGDSALYLCASSLVSRTGRSPLHFGNGTRLTVT.

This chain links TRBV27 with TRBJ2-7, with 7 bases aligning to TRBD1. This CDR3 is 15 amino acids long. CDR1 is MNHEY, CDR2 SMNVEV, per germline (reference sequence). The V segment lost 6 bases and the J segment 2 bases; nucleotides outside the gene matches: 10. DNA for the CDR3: TGTGCCAGCAGCGGCCAGGACAGGACTCCCTACGAGCAGTACTTC. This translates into CASSGQDRTPYEQYF.

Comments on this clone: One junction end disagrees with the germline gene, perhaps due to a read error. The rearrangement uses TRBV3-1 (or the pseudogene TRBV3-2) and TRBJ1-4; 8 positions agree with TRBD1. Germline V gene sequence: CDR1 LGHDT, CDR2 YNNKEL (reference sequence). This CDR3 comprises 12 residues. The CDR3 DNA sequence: TGTGCCAGCAGCCGGTCGACAGGGGTCCTCCATTTT. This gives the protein CASSRSTGVLHF.

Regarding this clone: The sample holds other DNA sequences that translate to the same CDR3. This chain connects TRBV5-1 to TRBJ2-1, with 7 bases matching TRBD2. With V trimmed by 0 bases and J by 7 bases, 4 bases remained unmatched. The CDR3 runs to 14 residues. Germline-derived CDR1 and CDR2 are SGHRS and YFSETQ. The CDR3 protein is CASSLGSGNNEQFF. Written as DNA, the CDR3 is TGCGCCAGCAGCTTGGGAAGCGGGAATAATGAGCAGTTCTTC.

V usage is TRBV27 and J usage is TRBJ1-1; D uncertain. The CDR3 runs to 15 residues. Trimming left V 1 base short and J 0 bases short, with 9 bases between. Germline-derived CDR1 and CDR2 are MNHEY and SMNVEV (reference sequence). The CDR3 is CASSLWRAMNTEAFF. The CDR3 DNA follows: TGTGCCAGCAGTTTATGGCGGGCGATGAACACTGAAGCTTTCTTT.

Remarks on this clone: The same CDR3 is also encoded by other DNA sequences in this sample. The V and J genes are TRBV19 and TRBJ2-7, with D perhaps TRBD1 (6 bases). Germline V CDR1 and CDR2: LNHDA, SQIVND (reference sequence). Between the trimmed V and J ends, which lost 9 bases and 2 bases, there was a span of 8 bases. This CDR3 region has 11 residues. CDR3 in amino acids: CASQGTYEQYF. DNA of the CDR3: TGTGCCAGCCAGGGGACCTACGAGCAGTACTTC.

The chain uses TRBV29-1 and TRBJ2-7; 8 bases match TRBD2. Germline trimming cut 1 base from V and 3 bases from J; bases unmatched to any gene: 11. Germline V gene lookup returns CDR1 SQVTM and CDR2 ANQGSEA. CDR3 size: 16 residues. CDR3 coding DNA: TGCAGCGTTGAAGGGGCGGGGGGCCCTCAGATCTACGAGCAGTACTTC. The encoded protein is CSVEGAGGPQIYEQYF.

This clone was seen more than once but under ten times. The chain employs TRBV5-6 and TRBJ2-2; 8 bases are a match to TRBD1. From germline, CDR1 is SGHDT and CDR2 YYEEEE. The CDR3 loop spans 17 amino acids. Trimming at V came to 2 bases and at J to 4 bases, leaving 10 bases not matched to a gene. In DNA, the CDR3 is TGTGCCAGCAGCTTCTGGACAGGGAATTTAGGCACCGGGGAGCTGTTTTTT. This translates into CASSFWTGNLGTGELFF. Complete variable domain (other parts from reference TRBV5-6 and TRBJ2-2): DAGVTQSPTHLIKTRGQQVTLRCSPKSGHDTVSWYQQALGQGPQFIFQYYEEEERQRGNFPDRFSGHQFPNYSSELNVNALLLGDSALYLCASSFWTGNLGTGELFFGEGSRLTVL.

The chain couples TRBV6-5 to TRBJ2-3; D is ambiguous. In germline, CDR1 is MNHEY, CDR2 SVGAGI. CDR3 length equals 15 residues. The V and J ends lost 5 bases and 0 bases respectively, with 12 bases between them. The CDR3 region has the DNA TGTGCCAGCAGTCCCGATGGGCTTAGCACAGATACGCAGTATTTT. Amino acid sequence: CASSPDGLSTDTQYF.

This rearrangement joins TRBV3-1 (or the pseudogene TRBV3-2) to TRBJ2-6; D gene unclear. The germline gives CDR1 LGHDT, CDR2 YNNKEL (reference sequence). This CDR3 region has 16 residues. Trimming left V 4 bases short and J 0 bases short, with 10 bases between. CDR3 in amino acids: CASSPLPSSGANVLTF. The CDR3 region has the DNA TGTGCCAGCAGCCCCTTACCTAGCTCTGGGGCCAACGTCCTGACTTTC.

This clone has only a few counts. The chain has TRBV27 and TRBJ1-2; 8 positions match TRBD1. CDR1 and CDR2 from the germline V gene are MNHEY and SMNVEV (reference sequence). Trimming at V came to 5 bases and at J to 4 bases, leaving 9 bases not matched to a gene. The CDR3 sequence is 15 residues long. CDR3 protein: CASSKLTGASYGYTF. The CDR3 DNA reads TGTGCCAGCAGTAAACTGACAGGGGCTAGCTATGGCTACACCTTC.

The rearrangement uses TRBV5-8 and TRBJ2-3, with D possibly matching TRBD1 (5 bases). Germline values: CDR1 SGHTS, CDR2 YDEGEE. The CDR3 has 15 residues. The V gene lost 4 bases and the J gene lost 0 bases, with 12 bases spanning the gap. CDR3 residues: CASSLGAASTDTQYF. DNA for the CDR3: TGTGCCAGCAGCCTTGGGGCAGCTAGCACAGATACGCAGTATTTT. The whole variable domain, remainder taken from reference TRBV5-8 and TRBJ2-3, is EAGVTQSPTHLIKTRGQQATLRCSPISGHTSVYWYQQALGLGLQFLLWYDEGEERNRGNFPPRFSGRQFPNYSSELNVNALELEDSALYLCASSLGAASTDTQYFGPGTRLTVL.

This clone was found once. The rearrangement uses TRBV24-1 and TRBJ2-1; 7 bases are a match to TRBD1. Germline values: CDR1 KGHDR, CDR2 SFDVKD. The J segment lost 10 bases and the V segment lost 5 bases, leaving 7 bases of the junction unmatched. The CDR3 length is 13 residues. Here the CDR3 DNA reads TGTGCCACCAGTGGTTACAGGGGCGGCGAGCAGTTCTTC. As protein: CATSGYRGGEQFF.

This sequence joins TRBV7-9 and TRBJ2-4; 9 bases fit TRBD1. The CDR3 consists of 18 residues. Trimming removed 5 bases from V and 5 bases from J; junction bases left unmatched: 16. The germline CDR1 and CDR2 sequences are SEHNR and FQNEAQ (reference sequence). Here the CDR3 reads CASSPTGQGTVFQNIQYF. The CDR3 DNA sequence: TGTGCCAGCAGCCCAACGGGACAGGGCACTGTTTTTCAAAACATTCAGTACTTC.